This T cell receptor (beta chain) is from a study of HIV-infected patients and healthy controls. Whole blood was used without fractionation, so all unsorted peripheral T cells were included. Study-wide results and caveats: HIV+ repertoires were severely depleted of MAIT alpha-chain CDR3s, unlike healthy controls. HIV-associated CDR3 frequencies dropped significantly during therapy; CMV-associated ones, mostly rising, changed nonsignificantly. HIV-infected patients and controls differed significantly in mean usage of eight alpha and eight beta V genes.

cDNA was made from 500 ng RNA using alpha and beta constant primers. Using multiplexing indices, alpha and beta chain libraries were generated apart by chain-specific third strand synthesis. Each CDR3 protein is one row after TCRdb ran MiXCR on the 5' RACE reads. Of approximately 17,000 distinct CDR3 sequences in the sample, around 9.2% are singletons; the top ten hold less than 6.5%. There are many counts of this clonotype. The antigen is undetermined. Germline-derived CDR1 and CDR2 are GTSNPN and SVGIG (reference sequence). J gave up 1 base and V 5 bases, and 1 base lay outside the gene matches. This CDR3 contains 14 residues.

This TCR came from an adult in good health. Specimen: blood. This chain connects TRBV30 to TRBJ1-5, with 11 bases aligning to TRBD1. CDR3 DNA sequence: TGTGCCTGGGGACAGGGGGCGAGCAATCAGCCCCAGCATTTT. Translation gives CAWGQGASNQPQHF.